This is a list of T cell receptor beta chains from one sample in a study of shared clonotypes between healthy human individuals. The data were produced by immunoSEQ multiplex PCR, yet TCRdb's version contains in-frame clones alone and is incomplete. The data contain roughly 640,000 clones, around 97% of them singletons. The sample was naive CD4+ T cells sorted from blood. The receptor set was obtained from a woman aged 25 to 45 in good health. Both conserved end residues are part of each CDR3.

v_gene: TRBV6-6
j_gene: TRBJ2-1
CDR3aa: CASSYNRGSNEQFF

v_gene: TRBV4-2
j_gene: TRBJ1-2
CDR3aa: CASSQERTVNPEGYTF

v_gene: TRBV28
j_gene: TRBJ2-3
CDR3aa: CASSPSMGKLGDTQYF

v_gene: TRBV28
j_gene: TRBJ2-7
CDR3aa: CASTSRVEQYF

v_gene: TRBV15
j_gene: TRBJ2-1
CDR3aa: CATSRVVGGPNEQFF

v_gene: TRBV9
j_gene: TRBJ2-7
CDR3aa: CASSVDGTRFWEQYF

v_gene: TRBV28
j_gene: TRBJ2-3
CDR3aa: CASSLWQPQAQYF

v_gene: TRBV5-1
j_gene: TRBJ1-2
CDR3aa: CASSLEGRSGYTF

v_gene: TRBV5-1
j_gene: TRBJ2-3
CDR3aa: CASKDSPVPGLAEDTQYF

v_gene: TRBV19
j_gene: TRBJ2-5
CDR3aa: CASSIEGRGETQYF

v_gene: TRBV28
j_gene: TRBJ2-7
CDR3aa: CATGLADYEQYF

v_gene: TRBV4-2
j_gene: TRBJ2-1
CDR3aa: CASSPRWEGGEQFF

v_gene: TRBV2
j_gene: TRBJ2-5
CDR3aa: CASFTGYQETQYF

v_gene: TRBV7-9
j_gene: TRBJ2-3
CDR3aa: CASSLRGQGADTQYF

v_gene: TRBV5-5
j_gene: TRBJ1-3
CDR3aa: CASSLVVAERVGNTIYF

v_gene: TRBV5-4
j_gene: TRBJ2-3
CDR3aa: CASSPRVQGGTDTQYF

v_gene: TRBV6-5
j_gene: TRBJ2-1
CDR3aa: CASSLGRHPYNEQFF

v_gene: TRBV7-6
j_gene: TRBJ2-5
CDR3aa: CASSLGQSSSTQYF

v_gene: TRBV7-9
j_gene: TRBJ2-7
CDR3aa: CASSFFAGSIGRYEQYF

v_gene: TRBV9
j_gene: TRBJ2-2
CDR3aa: CASSVVLGTGELFF

v_gene: TRBV19
j_gene: TRBJ1-1
CDR3aa: CASSVRGISEAFF

v_gene: TRBV4-1
j_gene: TRBJ2-7
CDR3aa: CASSRSPRDRVYEQYF

v_gene: TRBV27
j_gene: TRBJ2-1
CDR3aa: CASSLFGGRSYNEQFF

v_gene: TRBV5-4
j_gene: -
CDR3aa: CASSQVTAGGPYEQYF

v_gene: TRBV2
j_gene: TRBJ2-7
CDR3aa: CASGTLYEQYF

v_gene: TRBV6-1
j_gene: TRBJ1-4
CDR3aa: CASSEFGQGVEKLFF

v_gene: TRBV7-8
j_gene: TRBJ2-2
CDR3aa: CASSRVGSGYTGELFF

v_gene: TRBV7-9
j_gene: TRBJ1-1
CDR3aa: CASSLAGTGRRTEAFF

v_gene: TRBV4-1
j_gene: TRBJ2-7
CDR3aa: CASSQGSGRAGSVQYF

v_gene: TRBV11-2
j_gene: TRBJ2-1
CDR3aa: CASSLDRKTGPLGYNEQFF

v_gene: TRBV6-1
j_gene: TRBJ2-1
CDR3aa: CAGSGSRVGEQFF

v_gene: TRBV28
j_gene: TRBJ2-5
CDR3aa: CASSLFGQVLRGKETQYF

v_gene: TRBV5-1
j_gene: TRBJ1-1
CDR3aa: CASSQTGLNTEAFF

v_gene: TRBV14
j_gene: TRBJ2-5
CDR3aa: CASSHRGHPSGETQYF

v_gene: TRBV30
j_gene: TRBJ2-1
CDR3aa: CAWSVQAGARQFF

v_gene: TRBV5-1
j_gene: TRBJ2-1
CDR3aa: CASSLVLANEQFF

v_gene: TRBV7-9
j_gene: TRBJ2-5
CDR3aa: CASSLGSEGETQYF

v_gene: TRBV27
j_gene: TRBJ1-2
CDR3aa: CASSQRGQTFYGYTF

v_gene: TRBV6-1
j_gene: TRBJ2-7
CDR3aa: CASSGPGRESSYEQYF

v_gene: TRBV16
j_gene: TRBJ2-7
CDR3aa: CASSQSKAVTHEQYF

v_gene: TRBV9
j_gene: TRBJ2-1
CDR3aa: CASSPRLAGVYNEQFF

v_gene: TRBV5-1
j_gene: TRBJ1-1
CDR3aa: CASRGETEAFF

v_gene: TRBV7-2
j_gene: TRBJ1-5
CDR3aa: CASSSKGSGNQPQHF